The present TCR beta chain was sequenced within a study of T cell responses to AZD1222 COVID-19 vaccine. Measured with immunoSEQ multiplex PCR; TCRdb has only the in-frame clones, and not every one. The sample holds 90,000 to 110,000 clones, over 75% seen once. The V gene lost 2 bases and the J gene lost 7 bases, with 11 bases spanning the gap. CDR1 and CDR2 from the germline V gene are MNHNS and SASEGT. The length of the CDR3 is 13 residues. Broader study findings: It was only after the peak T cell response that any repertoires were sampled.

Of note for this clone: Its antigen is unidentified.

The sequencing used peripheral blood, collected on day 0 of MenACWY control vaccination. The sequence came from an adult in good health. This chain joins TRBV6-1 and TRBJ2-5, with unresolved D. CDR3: CASSESGKWTQYF. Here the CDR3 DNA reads TGTGCCAGCAGTGAATCGGGCAAATGGACCCAGTACTTC.